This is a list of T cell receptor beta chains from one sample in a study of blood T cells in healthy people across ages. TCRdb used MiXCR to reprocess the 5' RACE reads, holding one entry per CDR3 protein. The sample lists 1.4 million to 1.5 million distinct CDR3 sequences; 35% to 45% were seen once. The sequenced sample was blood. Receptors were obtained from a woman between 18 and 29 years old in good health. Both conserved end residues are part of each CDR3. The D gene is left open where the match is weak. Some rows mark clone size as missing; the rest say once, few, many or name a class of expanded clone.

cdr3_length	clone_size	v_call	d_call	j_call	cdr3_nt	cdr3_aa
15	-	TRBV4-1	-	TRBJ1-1	TGCGCCAGCAGCCAAGGTCCCAGCCTGAACACTGAAGCTTTCTTT	CASSQGPSLNTEAFF
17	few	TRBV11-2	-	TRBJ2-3	TGTGCCAGCAGCTACGTGGGGGCGGCAACTAGCACAGATACGCAGTATTTT	CASSYVGAATSTDTQYF
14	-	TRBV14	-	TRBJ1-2	TGTGCCAGCAGCCAAGCCGGGACAACGACTATCTACACCTTC	CASSQAGTTTIYTF
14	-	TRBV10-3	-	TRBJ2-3	TGTGCCATCAGTCCCTCCGGGGTTCCGGATACGCAGTATTTT	CAISPSGVPDTQYF
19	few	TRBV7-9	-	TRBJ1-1	TGTGCCAGCAGCTCAAGAACCGGGACAATGAAGAAGGTTGACACTGAAGCTTTCTTT	CASSSRTGTMKKVDTEAFF
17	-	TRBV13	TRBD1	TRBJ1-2	TGTGCCAGCAGCTTGGGGACGACAGGGGTATATAACTATGGCTACACCTTC	CASSLGTTGVYNYGYTF
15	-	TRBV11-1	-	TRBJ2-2	TGTGCCAGCAGCTTAGGGGCCCACCCCGCCGGGGAGCTGTTTTTT	CASSLGAHPAGELFF
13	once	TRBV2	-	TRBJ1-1	TGTGCCAGCACAGGGCCCTTCAACACTGAAGCTTTCTTT	CASTGPFNTEAFF
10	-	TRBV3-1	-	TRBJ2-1	TGTGCCAGCAGCCCCCGTGAGCAGTTCTTC	CASSPREQFF
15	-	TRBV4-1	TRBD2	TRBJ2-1	TGCGCCAGCAGCCGAGCGGGGGCCGTTTACAATGAGCAGTTCTTC	CASSRAGAVYNEQFF
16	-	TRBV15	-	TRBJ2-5	TGTACCACCAGCAGGAGACTAGGGGCGCCTCAAGAGACCCAGTACTTC	CTTSRRLGAPQETQYF
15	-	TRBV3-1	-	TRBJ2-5	TGTGCCAGCAGCCAAAATACGGGGCCCTCGGGGACCCAGTACTTC	CASSQNTGPSGTQYF
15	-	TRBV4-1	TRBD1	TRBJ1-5	TGCGCCAGCAGTCTCGGACAGGGGTTCGGTCAGCCCCAGCATTTT	CASSLGQGFGQPQHF
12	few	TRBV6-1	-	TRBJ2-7	TGTGCCGCGACAGCCTCTTTCTACGAGCAGTACTTC	CAATASFYEQYF
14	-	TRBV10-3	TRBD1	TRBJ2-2	TGTGCCATCAGTGGGGGACAGATAACCGGGGAGCTGTTTTTT	CAISGGQITGELFF
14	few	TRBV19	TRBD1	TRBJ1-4	TGTGCCAGTAGTGGCGGGACAGGGCGTGAAAAACTGTTTTTT	CASSGGTGREKLFF
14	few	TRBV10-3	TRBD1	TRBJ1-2	TGTGCCATCAGTGCGGAGGGGGCCTATTATGGCTACACCTTC	CAISAEGAYYGYTF
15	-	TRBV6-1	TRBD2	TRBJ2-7	TGTGCCAGCAGTGAAATTGGACTAGCGAGCTACGAGCAGTACTTC	CASSEIGLASYEQYF
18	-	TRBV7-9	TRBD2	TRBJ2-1	TGTGCCAGCAGCTTAGACCCTTGGGAGGGTGAGTCGAAGGCTGAGCAGTTCTTC	CASSLDPWEGESKAEQFF
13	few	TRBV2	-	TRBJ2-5	TGTGCCAGCAGTGAAGAGAGCCCCCGGGTGCAGTACTTC	CASSEESPRVQYF
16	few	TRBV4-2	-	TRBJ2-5	TGTGCCAGCAGCCAAGCGACAGGAGTCAGCGGGATGACCCAGTACTTC	CASSQATGVSGMTQYF
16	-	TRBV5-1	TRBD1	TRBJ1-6	TGCGCCAGCAGCCAAATCGACAGGGGCCATAATTCACCCCTCCACTTT	CASSQIDRGHNSPLHF